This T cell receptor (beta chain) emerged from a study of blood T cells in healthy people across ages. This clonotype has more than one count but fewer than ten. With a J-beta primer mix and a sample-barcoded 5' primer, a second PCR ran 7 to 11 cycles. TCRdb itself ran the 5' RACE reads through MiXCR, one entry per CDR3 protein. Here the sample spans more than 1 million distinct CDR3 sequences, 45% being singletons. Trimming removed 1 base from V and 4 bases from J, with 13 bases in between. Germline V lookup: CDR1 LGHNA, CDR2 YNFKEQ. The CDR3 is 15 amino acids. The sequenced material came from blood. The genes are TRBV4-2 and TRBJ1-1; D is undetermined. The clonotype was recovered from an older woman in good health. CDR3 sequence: CASSQAAGSPTEAFF. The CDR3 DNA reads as TGTGCCAGCAGCCAAGCGGCGGGGTCTCCCACTGAAGCTTTCTTT.